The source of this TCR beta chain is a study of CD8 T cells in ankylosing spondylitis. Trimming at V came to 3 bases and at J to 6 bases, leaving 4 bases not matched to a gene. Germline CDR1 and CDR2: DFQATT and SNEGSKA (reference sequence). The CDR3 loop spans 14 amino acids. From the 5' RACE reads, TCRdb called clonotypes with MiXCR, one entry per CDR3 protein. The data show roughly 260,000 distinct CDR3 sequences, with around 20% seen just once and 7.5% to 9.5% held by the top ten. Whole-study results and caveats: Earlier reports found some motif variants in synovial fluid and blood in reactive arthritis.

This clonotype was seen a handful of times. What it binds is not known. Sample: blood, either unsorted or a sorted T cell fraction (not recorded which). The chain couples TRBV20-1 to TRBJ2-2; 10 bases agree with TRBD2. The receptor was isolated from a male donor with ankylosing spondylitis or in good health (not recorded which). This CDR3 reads CSARSGGESGELFF. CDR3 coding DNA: TGCAGTGCTAGGAGCGGGGGGGAATCCGGGGAGCTGTTTTTT.